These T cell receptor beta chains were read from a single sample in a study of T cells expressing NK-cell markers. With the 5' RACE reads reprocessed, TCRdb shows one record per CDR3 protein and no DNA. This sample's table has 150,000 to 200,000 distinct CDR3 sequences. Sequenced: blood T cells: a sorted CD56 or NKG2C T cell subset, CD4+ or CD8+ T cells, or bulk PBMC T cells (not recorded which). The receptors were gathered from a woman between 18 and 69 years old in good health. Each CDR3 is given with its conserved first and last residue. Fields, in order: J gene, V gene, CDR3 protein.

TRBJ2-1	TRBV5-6	CASRISGRGVLNEQFF
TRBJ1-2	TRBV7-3	CASSLDSGFGYTF
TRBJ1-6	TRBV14	CASSQYYQGDSPLHF
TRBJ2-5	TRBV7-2	CASSASYETQYF
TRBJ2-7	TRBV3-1	CASSPGTANPYEQYF
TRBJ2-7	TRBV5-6	CASSLFGRGRRMYEQYF
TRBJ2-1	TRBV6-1	CASSPRAPTYNEQFF
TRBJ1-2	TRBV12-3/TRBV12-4	CASTNPPGQGYGYTF
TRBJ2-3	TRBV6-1	CASSEVGTDTQYF
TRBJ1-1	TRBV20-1	CSARAWTGAVYTEAFF
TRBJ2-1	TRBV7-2	CASSSRLAASSYNEQFF
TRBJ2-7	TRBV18	CASSPSPIAIEQYF
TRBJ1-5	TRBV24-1	CATSEGGFNQPQHF